The rows below give T cell receptor beta chains drawn from one sample of a study of blood T cell repertoires in COVID-19. Assay: immunoSEQ multiplex PCR; the TCRdb copy retains only in-frame clones and omits some. This sample has under 100,000 clones, with around four fifths found just once. Sequencing input: peripheral blood. All receptors derive from a man aged 55 to 70 with COVID-19, enrolled during active disease. Both conserved end residues are part of each CDR3. A D gene is named only where the DNA matches it firmly. For some rows the clone size is stated as once, few or many, or as a class when expanded; others skip it.

CDR3nt | CDR3aa | abundance | v_gene | d_gene | j_gene | len
TGTGCCAGCAGTGAAGAGACAACCTTCTCCTACGAGCAGTACTTC | CASSEETTFSYEQYF | - | TRBV2 | - | TRBJ2-7 | 15
TGTGCCAGCAGGGGGCGCGGGATTGAAAAACTGTTTTTT | CASRGRGIEKLFF | - | TRBV2 | - | TRBJ1-4 | 13
TGTGCCAGCAGTTATGAGGAGCGCACTGAAGCTTTCTTT | CASSYEERTEAFF | - | TRBV6-5 | - | TRBJ1-1 | 13
TGTGCCAGCAGCCTCGGACAGACCTACGAGCAGTACTTC | CASSLGQTYEQYF | - | TRBV6-5 | - | TRBJ2-7 | 13
TGCGCCAGCAGCCAAGCGACTAGCGGAATCTACGAGCAGTACTTC | CASSQATSGIYEQYF | - | TRBV4-1 | TRBD2 | TRBJ2-7 | 15
TGTGCCAGCAGGGATGGTATAGCTGAAAAACTGTTTTTT | CASRDGIAEKLFF | - | TRBV25-1 | - | TRBJ1-4 | 13
TGTGCCAGCGGCCTAGCGGGAGGGCCGCGGGATACGCAGTATTTT | CASGLAGGPRDTQYF | - | TRBV7-3 | TRBD2 | TRBJ2-3 | 15
TGTGCCAGCAGGGGACAGGCGACCTCTGGAAACACCATATATTTT | CASRGQATSGNTIYF | few | TRBV4-2 | TRBD1 | TRBJ1-3 | 15
TGCGCCAGCAGCCGTACATCAGGGGATCCGAACACTGAAGCTTTCTTT | CASSRTSGDPNTEAFF | once | TRBV5-1 | - | TRBJ1-1 | 16
TGTGCCAGCACCAGGGAACAGAACTATGGCTACACCTTC | CASTREQNYGYTF | - | TRBV6-5 | - | TRBJ1-2 | 13
TGTGCCAGCAGCCCCGAGAAACGGAATCAGCCCCAGCATTTT | CASSPEKRNQPQHF | - | TRBV7-9 | - | TRBJ1-5 | 14
TGTGCCAGCAAATGGGGAGCGGGACAAGATACGCAGTATTTT | CASKWGAGQDTQYF | - | TRBV27 | - | TRBJ2-3 | 14
TGTGCCAGCAGCGAAACCGGGGTGCGGAACACTGAAGCTTTCTTT | CASSETGVRNTEAFF | - | TRBV7-3 | - | TRBJ1-1 | 15
TGTGCCTGGAGTGTACTGGGGGCGTTGTCCGGGGAGCTGTTTTTT | CAWSVLGALSGELFF | - | TRBV30 | - | TRBJ2-2 | 15